These T cell receptor beta chains were read from a single sample in a study of blood T cell repertoires in COVID-19. Method: immunoSEQ multiplex PCR; TCRdb's copy keeps in-frame clones and lacks some. The sample holds over 200,000 clones, around 87% seen once. Sequenced sample: peripheral blood. The receptors originated from a man aged 55-75 years who had recovered from COVID-19. The conserved cysteine and the conserved F or W are not part of the CDR3 here. Fields, in order: V gene, clone size, J gene, CDR3 length, CDR3 protein. The listing skips clone size in some rows; elsewhere it reads once, few, many or a size class.

v_call: TRBV5-1; clone_size: .; j_call: TRBJ1-1; cdr3_length: 14; cdr3_aa: ASSPEAWVKDTEAF
v_call: TRBV12-2; clone_size: .; j_call: TRBJ2-7; cdr3_length: 13; cdr3_aa: ASRLGGQGDYEQY
v_call: TRBV7-2; clone_size: .; j_call: TRBJ2-3; cdr3_length: 12; cdr3_aa: ASSPWRGTDTQY
v_call: TRBV7-8; clone_size: few; j_call: TRBJ2-1; cdr3_length: 13; cdr3_aa: ASSSRGQGVHEQF
v_call: TRBV3-1/TRBV3-2; clone_size: .; j_call: TRBJ1-1; cdr3_length: 10; cdr3_aa: ASRQGYTEAF
v_call: TRBV30; clone_size: .; j_call: TRBJ2-1; cdr3_length: 12; cdr3_aa: AWSGLSSYNEQF
v_call: TRBV11-2; clone_size: .; j_call: TRBJ1-3; cdr3_length: 14; cdr3_aa: ASSRTGDVSGNTIY
v_call: TRBV4-1; clone_size: .; j_call: TRBJ1-2; cdr3_length: 13; cdr3_aa: ASSQERGIGYGYT
v_call: TRBV5-4; clone_size: .; j_call: TRBJ2-1; cdr3_length: 14; cdr3_aa: ASSPSGGVTYNEQF
v_call: TRBV4-1; clone_size: .; j_call: TRBJ2-1; cdr3_length: 17; cdr3_aa: ASSHPGLAGGPDMNEQF
v_call: TRBV19; clone_size: .; j_call: TRBJ2-1; cdr3_length: 10; cdr3_aa: ASSAGTGVQF
v_call: TRBV11-2; clone_size: .; j_call: TRBJ2-7; cdr3_length: 10; cdr3_aa: ASSPESRTGY
v_call: TRBV7-8; clone_size: .; j_call: TRBJ2-2; cdr3_length: 14; cdr3_aa: ASSLRGSANTGELF
v_call: TRBV30; clone_size: .; j_call: TRBJ1-5; cdr3_length: 11; cdr3_aa: ACSRDDNQPQH
v_call: TRBV29-1; clone_size: .; j_call: TRBJ2-3; cdr3_length: 12; cdr3_aa: SVGTGTPTDTQY
v_call: TRBV4-1; clone_size: .; j_call: TRBJ2-2; cdr3_length: 14; cdr3_aa: ASSQGLAGRAGELF
v_call: TRBV6-5; clone_size: .; j_call: TRBJ2-7; cdr3_length: 13; cdr3_aa: ASRQTQGALMVGY
v_call: TRBV19; clone_size: .; j_call: TRBJ1-3; cdr3_length: 13; cdr3_aa: ASSLRDSSRNTIY
v_call: TRBV12-5; clone_size: few; j_call: TRBJ1-6; cdr3_length: 13; cdr3_aa: AIPTDSEYNSPLH
v_call: TRBV24-1; clone_size: .; j_call: TRBJ1-2; cdr3_length: 13; cdr3_aa: ATSALGGPSYGYT
v_call: TRBV10-3; clone_size: .; j_call: TRBJ1-3; cdr3_length: 15; cdr3_aa: AISESWGRISGNTIY
v_call: TRBV30; clone_size: .; j_call: TRBJ1-6; cdr3_length: 13; cdr3_aa: AWSVGQGHNSPLH
v_call: TRBV6-5; clone_size: .; j_call: TRBJ2-5; cdr3_length: 14; cdr3_aa: ASSYSGTGGWETQY
v_call: TRBV18; clone_size: .; j_call: TRBJ1-2; cdr3_length: 14; cdr3_aa: ASSIRAGRSNYGYT
v_call: TRBV3-1/TRBV3-2; clone_size: .; j_call: TRBJ2-2; cdr3_length: 11; cdr3_aa: ASSHPSRGELF
v_call: TRBV29-1; clone_size: .; j_call: TRBJ1-2; cdr3_length: 11; cdr3_aa: SVDGLGGPGYT
v_call: TRBV6-2/TRBV6-3; clone_size: .; j_call: TRBJ2-5; cdr3_length: 11; cdr3_aa: ASSYPGQETQY
v_call: TRBV11-3; clone_size: .; j_call: TRBJ2-1; cdr3_length: 13; cdr3_aa: ASSSGGPGQNEQF
v_call: TRBV6-5; clone_size: .; j_call: TRBJ2-7; cdr3_length: 13; cdr3_aa: ASSFRTSESYEQY
v_call: TRBV25-1; clone_size: .; j_call: TRBJ1-1; cdr3_length: 12; cdr3_aa: ASRDRGLSTEAF
v_call: TRBV6-5; clone_size: few; j_call: TRBJ2-2; cdr3_length: 12; cdr3_aa: ASRMTGDTGELF
v_call: TRBV5-1; clone_size: .; j_call: TRBJ2-1; cdr3_length: 12; cdr3_aa: ASSLSGQNNEQF
v_call: TRBV7-3; clone_size: .; j_call: TRBJ2-2; cdr3_length: 16; cdr3_aa: ASSPQGLAGVHTGELF
v_call: TRBV2; clone_size: .; j_call: TRBJ2-6; cdr3_length: 12; cdr3_aa: ASNRMSGANVLT
v_call: TRBV28; clone_size: once; j_call: TRBJ1-1; cdr3_length: 12; cdr3_aa: ASSPGGVSTEAF
v_call: TRBV28; clone_size: .; j_call: TRBJ2-5; cdr3_length: 13; cdr3_aa: ASSLYTSGEETQY
v_call: TRBV28; clone_size: .; j_call: TRBJ2-7; cdr3_length: 13; cdr3_aa: ASSLDGTGRGEQY
v_call: TRBV6-1; clone_size: .; j_call: TRBJ2-3; cdr3_length: 14; cdr3_aa: ASSGTGRQGQDTQY
v_call: TRBV25-1; clone_size: .; j_call: TRBJ1-1; cdr3_length: 10; cdr3_aa: ASGQVNTEAF
v_call: TRBV27; clone_size: .; j_call: TRBJ1-2; cdr3_length: 12; cdr3_aa: ASSWGQGNYGYT
v_call: TRBV6-6; clone_size: once; j_call: TRBJ2-7; cdr3_length: 19; cdr3_aa: ASSPGGAERPIFISSYEQY
v_call: TRBV5-1; clone_size: .; j_call: TRBJ2-1; cdr3_length: 14; cdr3_aa: ASSLVVAGTSNEQF
v_call: TRBV5-1; clone_size: once; j_call: TRBJ2-7; cdr3_length: 13; cdr3_aa: ASSRGGTQSYEQY